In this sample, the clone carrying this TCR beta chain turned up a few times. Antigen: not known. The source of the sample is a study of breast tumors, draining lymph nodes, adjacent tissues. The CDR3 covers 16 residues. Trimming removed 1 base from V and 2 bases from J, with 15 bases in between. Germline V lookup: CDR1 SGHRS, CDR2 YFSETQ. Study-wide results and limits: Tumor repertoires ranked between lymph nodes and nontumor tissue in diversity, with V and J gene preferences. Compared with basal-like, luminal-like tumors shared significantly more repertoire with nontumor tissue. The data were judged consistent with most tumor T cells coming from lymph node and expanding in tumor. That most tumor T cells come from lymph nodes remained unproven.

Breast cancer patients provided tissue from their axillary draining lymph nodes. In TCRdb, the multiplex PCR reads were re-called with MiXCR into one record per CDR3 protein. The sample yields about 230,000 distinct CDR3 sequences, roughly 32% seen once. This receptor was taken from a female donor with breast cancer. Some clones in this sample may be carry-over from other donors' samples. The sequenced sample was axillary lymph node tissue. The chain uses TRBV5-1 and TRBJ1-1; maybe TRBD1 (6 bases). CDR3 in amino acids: CASSLRTAGTNTEAFF. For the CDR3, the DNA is TGCGCCAGCAGCTTGAGGACAGCCGGGACAAACACTGAAGCTTTCTTT.